The rows below give T cell receptor beta chains drawn from one sample of a study of blood T cell repertoires in COVID-19. Profiling relied on immunoSEQ multiplex PCR, and the TCRdb table lists in-frame clones only, not all of them. Here the sample spans over 120,000 clones, nearly 80% being singletons. Sequencing input: PBMCs or T cells enriched from blood (not recorded which). These receptors were collected from a woman between 45 and 60 years old who had recovered from COVID-19. CDR3s include the opening cysteine and the closing phenylalanine or tryptophan.

>TRBJ1-5|TRBV19
CASSKQSNQPQHF
>TRBJ2-7|TRBV5-6
CASSFFGVVYEQYF
>TRBJ2-7|TRBV2
CASTRTGGLREQYF
>TRBJ1-2|TRBV5-6
CASSLAGGDYGYTF
>TRBJ2-5|TRBV30
CAWSVLNRGSNQETQYF
>TRBJ2-2|TRBV6-1
CASSELLGGAGTGELFF
>TRBJ1-5|TRBV28
CASFSPGFGQPQHF
>TRBJ1-1|TRBV11-2
CASSLDGTGDTEAFF
>TRBJ1-4|TRBV14
CASGPGVATNEKLFF
>TRBJ2-3|TRBV27
CASSSSSGMGTDTQYF
>TRBJ1-3|TRBV5-4
CASSRNGQVPGNTIYF
>TRBJ1-2|TRBV18
CASSPETTQRVIHYGYTF
>TRBJ1-1|TRBV3-1/TRBV3-2
CASSFKQGGTEAFF
>TRBJ1-2|TRBV4-1
CASSHLRAREKENYGYTF
>TRBJ2-4|TRBV25-1
CATQDRGRDF
>TRBJ1-3|TRBV18
CASSSGHTGNTIYF
>TRBJ2-1|TRBV5-1
CASNSPINRQFF
>TRBJ1-1|TRBV5-8
CASSRQGGTEAFF
>TRBJ2-1|TRBV6-2/TRBV6-3
CASSYSIRRGGNEQFF
>TRBJ1-2|TRBV2
CASDRTNYGYTF
>TRBJ2-7|TRBV19
CASTPGTGLYEQYF
>TRBJ1-2|TRBV4-2
CASSQGGLRQGPYGYTF
>TRBJ1-3|TRBV29-1
CSGGQGNTIYF
>TRBJ2-1|TRBV28
CASSLYSSYNEQFF
>TRBJ1-1|TRBV7-6
CASSSRQGPMNTEAFF
>TRBJ2-2|TRBV14
CASSKAGGPTGELFF
>TRBJ2-1|TRBV25-1
CASSARLAGGLGEQFF
>TRBJ1-6|TRBV6-2/TRBV6-3
CASSFGGSENSPLHF
>TRBJ1-2|TRBV7-2
CASSPVKGLKVRGYTF
>TRBJ2-1|TRBV10-3
CAISERERGDNEQFF
>TRBJ1-1|TRBV9
CASSVVTAQNTEAFF
>TRBJ2-2|TRBV7-9
CASSGGQGAMSGELFF
>TRBJ2-5|TRBV4-1
CASSQDRSGGRQETQYF
>TRBJ2-7|TRBV2
CASRGAGIPYEQYF
>TRBJ2-2|TRBV5-1
CASSLGTGVATGELFF
>TRBJ2-7|TRBV2
CASSEDGTSGYYEQYF
>TRBJ2-7|TRBV11-2
CASSLGSSYEQYF
>TRBJ2-1|TRBV2
CASREEGFNNEQFF
>TRBJ2-1|TRBV13
CASSPPGGSPYNEQFF
>TRBJ2-7|TRBV6-5
CASSYYPPSEQYF
>TRBJ2-7|TRBV15
CATTRDRGSHEQYF
>TRBJ2-1|TRBV10-1
CASSESASGGYNEQFF
>TRBJ2-7|TRBV6-2/TRBV6-3
CASSYGAGIYEQYF
>TRBJ1-1|TRBV7-9
CASSLGDRGRFTEAFF
>TRBJ2-5|TRBV7-9
CASSLGRLALETQYF
>TRBJ2-3|TRBV5-1
CASSLAMGGYPDTQYF
>TRBJ1-1|TRBV6-5
CASSYTPGGTEAFF
>TRBJ1-1|TRBV7-9
CASSRGTVMDTEAFF
>TRBJ2-5|TRBV5-1
CASSLGDRSETQYF
>TRBJ1-2|TRBV2
CASNGRNYGYTF
>TRBJ2-2|TRBV4-1
CASSHLGELFF
>TRBJ2-7|TRBV10-1
CASSVSGAYEQYF
>TRBJ1-6|TRBV14
CASSQSGTGSPLHF
>TRBJ2-2|TRBV19
CASSMSVSGELFF